A single sample gave rise to the 17 T cell receptor delta chains below, sequenced in a study of gamma-delta T cells after stem cell transplantation. TCRdb re-called clones from the RT-PCR reads via CATT. The sample carries about 14,000 delta-chain clones, 30% to 35% recorded once. The sequencing sample was made of gamma-delta T cells. These receptor sequences come from a human donor. It is not recorded whose cells these are; they may come from a transplant donor.

This clone was seen a handful of times. This chain uses TRDV1 with TRDJ1; 7 bases line up with TRDD3. This CDR3 contains 23 residues. Germline CDR1 and CDR2: TSWWSYY and QGS. The junction had 26 bases not matched to a gene; V was cut back by 1 base and J by 0 bases. The CDR3 sequence: CALGEPATTFHLLGTSYTDKLIF. CDR3 DNA sequence: TGTGCTCTTGGGGAACCAGCAACTACGTTCCATTTACTGGGGACCTCTTACACCGATAAACTCATCTTT.

About this clone itself: The junction differs from germline at one of its ends, possibly a read error. This sequence joins TRDV2 and TRDJ3, with D uncertain. Germline values: CDR1 GEAIGNYY, CDR2 EKD. The CDR3 covers 19 residues. The CDR3 DNA sequence: TGTGCCTGTGCCCTTTCTGCGCGGGGCCCATCCTTGGACACCCGACAGATGTTTTTC. Translation gives CACALSARGPSLDTRQMFF.

The chain links TRDV1 to TRDJ1; 8 bases are shared with TRDD2. CDR3 size: 16 residues. J was trimmed by 2 bases and V by 3 bases; bases with no gene match: 8. Germline values: CDR1 TSWWSYY, CDR2 QGS. In DNA form, the CDR3 reads TGTGCTCTTGGGGAGGCCTTCCTATCTTTTACCGATAAACTCATCTTT. Translating gives CALGEAFLSFTDKLIF.

This clone was recorded a few times. The chain links TRDV2 to TRDJ3, with 9 positions matching TRDD3. This CDR3 is 20 amino acids long. CDR1 and CDR2 from the germline V gene are GEAIGNYY and EKD. With 3 bases clipped from V and 0 bases from J, the junction kept 11 bases outside the gene matches. This CDR3 is CACDPVLGEPSSWDTRQMFF. For the CDR3, the DNA is TGTGCCTGTGACCCCGTACTGGGGGAACCAAGCTCCTGGGACACCCGACAGATGTTTTTC.

This clone was found a few times. The rearrangement joins TRDV2 to TRDJ1; D not certain. Germline V gene data show CDR1 as GEAIGNYY and CDR2 as EKD. CDR3 length: 14 residues. V was shortened by 2 bases and J by 0 bases, with 9 bases between the two germline ends. The CDR3 loop reads CACDREYYTDKLIF. The CDR3 DNA reads as TGTGCCTGTGACAGAGAGTACTACACCGATAAACTCATCTTT.

J is TRDJ1 and V is TRDV1; tentatively, D is TRDD3 (6 bases). Germline V gives CDR1 TSWWSYY, CDR2 QGS. The CDR3 is 19 amino acids. V lost 2 bases and J 0 bases, leaving 22 bases between the germline ends. The CDR3 DNA follows: TGTGCTCTTGGGGAAAGAGTCTGGGGCCATACGCGATACACCGATAAACTCATCTTT. Its translation: CALGERVWGHTRYTDKLIF.

This clone has a handful of counts. The chain links TRDV1 to TRDJ1; D possibly matches TRDD2 or TRDD3 (5 bases each). Per germline, CDR1 TSWWSYY and CDR2 QGS. This CDR3 is built from 19 residues. V was cut by 1 base and J by 0 bases, with 21 bases left in between. The chain's CDR3 is CALGEPPSGSMGYTDKLIF. The CDR3 DNA reads TGTGCTCTTGGGGAACCGCCTTCTGGGTCCATGGGGTACACCGATAAACTCATCTTT.

This chain joins TRDV1 and TRDJ1, with a possible D match to TRDD3 (5 bases). The ends were cut back, 5 bases at V and 0 bases at J, with 19 bases in the middle. Germline CDR1 and CDR2: TSWWSYY and QGS. CDR3 length equals 17 residues. The CDR3, as DNA: TGTGCTCTTGGGATACGGACGCGGGGCTGGGACACCGATAAACTCATCTTT. This encodes CALGIRTRGWDTDKLIF.

In this sample, this clone turned up a few times. The chain combines TRDV1 with TRDJ1; the match to TRDD3 covers 10 bases. The CDR3 length is 26 residues. Germline CDR1 reads TSWWSYY; CDR2 reads QGS. Trimming took 1 base from V and 0 from J; bases not matched to a gene: 32. CDR3 bases: TGTGCTCTTGGGGAACCCCAAGGGAGTCCTACGCTGTTGGGGGATACTGGGGTTGGGTACACCGATAAACTCATCTTT. It codes for CALGEPQGSPTLLGDTGVGYTDKLIF.

This chain joins TRDV1 and TRDJ1; no reliable D call. The V and J ends lost 0 bases and 10 bases respectively, with 18 bases between them. The CDR3 is 15 amino acids. The V gene's germline CDR1 is TSWWSYY and CDR2 QGS. As DNA, the CDR3 is TGTGCTCTTGGGGAACTAGATCGTGACCCGCCTCCACTCATCTTT. Its translation is CALGELDRDPPPLIF.

This chain links TRDV1 with TRDJ1; TRDD3 matches 10 bases. V dropped 8 bases and J dropped 3; count of bases not matched to a gene: 21. Germline CDR1 is TSWWSYY and CDR2 is QGS. This CDR3 has 19 amino acids. The CDR3 sequence is CALPRLRSDEGDTPDKLIF. CDR3 bases: TGTGCTCTTCCCCGCCTCCGATCAGATGAGGGGGATACGCCCGATAAACTCATCTTT.

This clone appeared a few times. The chain is built from TRDV3 and TRDJ1, with D tentatively TRDD2 (6 bases). The germline V gene has CDR1 TVYSNPD and CDR2 GDNSRS (reference sequence). The germline V and J ends were trimmed by 2 bases and 2 bases, with 21 bases remaining between them. The CDR3 has 16 amino acids. The CDR3 here is CAFSYGYWISTDKLIF. As DNA, the CDR3 is TGTGCCTTTTCCTACGGGTACTGGATAAGTACCGATAAACTCATCTTT.

This clone counts as medium-sized (0.01 to 0.1%). The chain recombines TRDV2 with TRDJ1; D ambiguous. CDR3 length: 13 amino acids. V shed 2 bases and J shed 9 bases, with 15 bases lying between them. Germline V gene data show CDR1 as GEAIGNYY and CDR2 as EKD. CDR3: CACDNVGKRELIF. Written as DNA, the CDR3 is TGTGCCTGTGACAACGTAGGGAAAAGGGAACTCATCTTT.

The rearrangement links TRDV2 to TRDJ3; 13 bases map to TRDD3. The germline V gene has CDR1 GEAIGNYY and CDR2 EKD. The CDR3 spans 18 residues. Trimming cost V 0 bases and J 7 bases; bases outside gene matches: 5. CDR3 DNA sequence: TGTGCCTGTGACACCGGTACTGGGGGATACGCAGACACCCGACAGATGTTTTTC. Translating gives CACDTGTGGYADTRQMFF.

The V and J genes are TRDV1 and TRDJ1; 8 positions match TRDD3. CDR3 length: 19 residues. Germline V gives CDR1 TSWWSYY, CDR2 QGS. The V segment lost 0 bases and the J segment 1 base; nucleotides outside the gene matches: 13. The CDR3 DNA reads as TGTGCTCTTGGGGAACTCTCCTACGTAAAGGGGATACCCACCGATAAACTCATCTTT. Translating gives CALGELSYVKGIPTDKLIF.

The chain is built from TRDV1 and TRDJ1, with D possibly TRDD3 on 5 matching bases. Looked up from germline, CDR1 is TSWWSYY and CDR2 is QGS. This CDR3 contains 22 residues. V lost 0 bases and J 0 bases, leaving 29 bases between the germline ends. In nucleotides, the CDR3 is TGTGCTCTTGGGGAACTCTATAGGGTTCCAACCCATCGGGGGTATGACACCGATAAACTCATCTTT. Amino acids: CALGELYRVPTHRGYDTDKLIF.

The chain combines TRDV1 with TRDJ1, with 7 positions matching TRDD3. The germline V gene has CDR1 TSWWSYY and CDR2 QGS. This CDR3 contains 15 residues. The J segment lost 3 bases and the V segment lost 11 bases, leaving 15 bases of the junction unmatched. The CDR3 loop reads CASGESRGIADKLIF. The CDR3 DNA reads as TGTGCTAGTGGGGAGTCTAGGGGGATTGCCGATAAACTCATCTTT.